This TCR beta chain was identified in a study of low-dose radiotherapy and immunotherapy resistance in tumors (dated by TCRdb to between 2021 and 2024). About the study as a whole: In Cohort 1, each fraction delivered 0.5 Gy every 2 weeks, and the prescribed total PTV dose was 6.5 Gy. Patients in Cohort 2 were given 1 Gy per fraction every two weeks, for a total of 13 Gy across 26 weeks. Patients were given nivolumab as a 240 mg flat dose every two weeks and ipilimumab at 1 mg/kg every six weeks, with both drugs delivered intravenously. Intravenous cyclophosphamide at 200 mg/m2 was administered every two weeks, one day ahead of each radiation and immunotherapy administration. Starting on cycle 1 day 1, patients took 300 mg of aspirin by mouth once a day for four cycles. The trial did not randomize participants into treatment groups. Eight patients were included in the translational analysis: three from the first dose cohort and the first five from the second dose cohort.

The germline V and J ends show losses of 3 bases and 5 bases respectively, and no gene match explains 12 bases of the junction. The CDR3 contains 15 residues, cysteine and phenylalanine counted. The entry retains the CDR3 DNA only, 45 bases that are in frame from base 1. CDR1 SQVTM and CDR2 ANQGSEA are derived from the germline V gene. In its sample, this clonotype was seen a few times. Its antigen is not yet known. No qualities accompany the bases; no much larger clone lies one base away. The instrument was an Illumina HiSeq 2500. Superscript III and a set of TRAV- and TRBV-specific primers were used to synthesize first-strand cDNA, so that both TCRalpha and TCRbeta chains were covered. TCRs were amplified for about 18 PCR cycles with Phusion, using a constant-region primer paired with the adapter attached to the V primers. Isolated mRNA was amplified with the MessageAmp II aRNA Amplification Kit, using an approximately 16-hour in vitro transcription at 37°C. The Dynabeads mRNA DIRECT Purification Kit was used to isolate mRNA for TCR sequencing. Indexed Illumina adapters were added in a second Phusion PCR of roughly 25 cycles, and the PCR products were purified with AMPure XP beads. Per the original workflow: Using custom Perl scripts, TCR sequences that encoded the same protein were pooled, out-of-frame sequences were dropped, and the abundance of each clonotype was calculated. Any TCR sequence supported by only a single read was excluded from analysis. The metrics used to describe the repertoires included Shannon entropy, Gini index, clonality, richness, and the frequency of TCRs shared between repertoires. TCRdb reran the public reads through fastp at Q25 and MiXCR, keeping productive beta chains. Every entry covers one CDR3 protein and lists the most common genes and DNA from its rows. The V and J calls follow TCRdb's processing rather than the paper's. This sample is represented by around 100,000 distinct CDR3 sequences; 20% to 25% of them were singletons. Roughly 4% of the sample lies in the top ten.

The time point tag for this specimen amounts to: after trial treatment. The meaning of the sample's treatment or condition label: LDRT plus nivolumab, ipilimumab, low-dose cyclophosphamide and aspirin (RACIN trial). Donors were enrolled in RACIN, a single-arm phase I dose-escalation trial combining nivolumab, ipilimumab, aspirin, low-dose cyclophosphamide and low-dose radiotherapy. To be eligible, a patient needed to have an advanced solid tumor that was TIL-negative. Sequencing was performed on PBMCs, taken after low-dose radiotherapy plus immunotherapy. The receptor's source is a male donor with prostate cancer. Rearrangement joined TRBV29-1 to TRBJ2-7; TRBD1 fits 8 bases in the junction. The CDR3 loop reads CSVDEPGQEGDEQYF. In nucleotide form, the sequence is TGCAGCGTTGATGAACCGGGACAGGAAGGTGACGAGCAGTACTTC.